Shown below are 3 T cell receptor beta chains from a single sample sequenced in a study of control samples from healthy donors and cancer patients. Here immunoSEQ multiplex PCR was the method, and the copy in TCRdb shows in-frame clones only, minus some. Among under 200,000 clones listed, roughly 91% were seen once. The sequencing sample was made of blood. All receptors come from a woman aged 25 to 45 in good health.

V is TRBV6-1 and J is TRBJ1-4; D perhaps matches TRBD1 (5 bases). The CDR3 contains 15 residues. Trimming shortened V by 1 base and J by 1 base, and 7 bases separated the two germline ends. Germline lookup yields CDR1 MNHNS and CDR2 SASEGT. CDR3 in amino acids: CASSEGGGTNEKLFF. For the CDR3, the DNA is TGTGCCAGCAGTGAAGGGGGCGGAACTAATGAAAAACTGTTTTTT.

The chain recombines TRBV7-3 with TRBJ2-1; TRBD2 matches 7 bases. The trim removed 6 bases at V and 3 bases at J, leaving 2 bases unmatched. CDR1 and CDR2 from the germline V gene are SGHTA and FQGTGA. This CDR3 has 13 residues. CDR3 nucleotides: TGTGCCAGCAGAGCTAGCGGCTACAATGAGCAGTTCTTC. This translates into CASRASGYNEQFF. Combining the CDR3 with reference TRBV7-3 and TRBJ2-1 gives the whole variable domain GAGVSQTPSNKVTEKGKYVELRCDPISGHTALYWYRQSLGQGPEFLIYFQGTGAADDSGLPNDRFFAVRPEGSVSTLKIQRTERGDSAVYLCASRASGYNEQFFGPGTRLTVL.

The rearrangement joins TRBV7-8 to TRBJ1-3; 10 nucleotides match TRBD1. The CDR3 length is 15 residues. Trimming cost V 6 bases and J 0 bases; bases outside gene matches: 2. CDR1 is SGHVS, CDR2 FQNEAQ, per germline. The CDR3 nucleotides are TGTGCCAGCAGTTGGGACAGGGGCTCTGGAAACACCATATATTTT. Protein product: CASSWDRGSGNTIYF.